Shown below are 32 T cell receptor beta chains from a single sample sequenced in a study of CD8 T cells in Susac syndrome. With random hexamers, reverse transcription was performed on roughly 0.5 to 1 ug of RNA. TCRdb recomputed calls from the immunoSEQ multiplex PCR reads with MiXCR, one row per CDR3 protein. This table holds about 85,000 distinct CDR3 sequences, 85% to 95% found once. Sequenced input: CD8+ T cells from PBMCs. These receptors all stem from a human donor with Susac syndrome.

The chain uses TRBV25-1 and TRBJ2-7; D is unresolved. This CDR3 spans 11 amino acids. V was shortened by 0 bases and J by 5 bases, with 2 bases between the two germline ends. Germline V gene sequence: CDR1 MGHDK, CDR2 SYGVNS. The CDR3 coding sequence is TGTGCCAGCAGTGAATATAACGAGCAGTACTTC. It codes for CASSEYNEQYF.

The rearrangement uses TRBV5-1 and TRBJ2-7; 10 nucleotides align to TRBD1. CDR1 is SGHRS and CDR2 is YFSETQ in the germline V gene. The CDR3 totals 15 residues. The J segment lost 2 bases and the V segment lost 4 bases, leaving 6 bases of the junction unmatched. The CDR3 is CASSDPGQGAYEQYF. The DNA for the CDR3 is TGCGCCAGCAGCGATCCCGGACAGGGGGCCTACGAGCAGTACTTC.

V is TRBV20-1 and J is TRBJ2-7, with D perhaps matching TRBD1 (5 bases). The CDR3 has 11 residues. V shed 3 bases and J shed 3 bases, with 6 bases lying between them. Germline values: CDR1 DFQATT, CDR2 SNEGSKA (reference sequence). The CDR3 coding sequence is TGCAGTGCTAGTCAGGGCTACGAGCAGTACTTC. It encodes CSASQGYEQYF.

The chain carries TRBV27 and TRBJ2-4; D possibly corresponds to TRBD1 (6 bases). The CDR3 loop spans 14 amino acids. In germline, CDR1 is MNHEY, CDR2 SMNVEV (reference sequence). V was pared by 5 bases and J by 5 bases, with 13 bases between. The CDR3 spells CASSLGAGENIQYF. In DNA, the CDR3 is TGTGCCAGCAGTCTAGGGGCAGGGGAAAACATTCAGTACTTC.

The CDR3 coding sequence is TGTGCCAGCAGCGACCCACCATGGGAGACCCAGTACTTC. This sequence encodes CASSDPPWETQYF. V gene TRBV7-9 combines with J gene TRBJ2-5, with unresolved D. The CDR3 loop spans 13 amino acids. Germline values: CDR1 SEHNR, CDR2 FQNEAQ (reference sequence). Deletions cut 5 bases from V and 5 bases from J, with 12 bases between.

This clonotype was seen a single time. The CDR3 nucleotides are TGCAGTGCAACAACGGGAGGGTTGGGCAATGAGCAGTTCTTC. Translating it yields CSATTGGLGNEQFF. V and J are TRBV20-1 and TRBJ2-1, with TRBD2 matching 8 bases. The CDR3 has 14 residues. The germline gives CDR1 DFQATT, CDR2 SNEGSKA (reference sequence). The V segment lost 6 bases and the J segment 6 bases; nucleotides outside the gene matches: 10.

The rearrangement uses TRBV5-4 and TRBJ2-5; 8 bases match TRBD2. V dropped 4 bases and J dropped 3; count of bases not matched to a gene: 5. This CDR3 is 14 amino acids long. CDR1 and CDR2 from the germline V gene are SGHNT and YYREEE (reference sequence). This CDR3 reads CASSPRGAKETQYF. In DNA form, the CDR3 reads TGTGCCAGCAGCCCGCGGGGGGCCAAAGAGACCCAGTACTTC.

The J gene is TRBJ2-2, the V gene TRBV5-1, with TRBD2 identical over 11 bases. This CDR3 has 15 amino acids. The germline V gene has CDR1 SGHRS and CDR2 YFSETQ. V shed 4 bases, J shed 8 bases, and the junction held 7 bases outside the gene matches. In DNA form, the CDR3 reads TGCGCCAGCAGCCTCGGGACTAGCGGTAGTGGGGAGCTGTTTTTT. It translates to CASSLGTSGSGELFF.

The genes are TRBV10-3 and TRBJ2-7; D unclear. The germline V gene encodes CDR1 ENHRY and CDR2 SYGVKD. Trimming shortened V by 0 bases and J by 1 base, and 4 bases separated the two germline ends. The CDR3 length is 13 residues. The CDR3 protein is CAISESKSYEQYF. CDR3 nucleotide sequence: TGTGCCATCAGTGAGTCGAAGTCCTACGAGCAGTACTTC.

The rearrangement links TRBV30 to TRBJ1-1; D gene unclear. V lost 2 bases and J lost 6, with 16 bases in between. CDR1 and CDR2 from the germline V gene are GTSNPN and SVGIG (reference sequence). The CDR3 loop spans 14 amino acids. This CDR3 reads CAWSFGSRRAEAFF. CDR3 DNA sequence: TGTGCCTGGAGTTTTGGATCGCGGCGGGCTGAAGCTTTCTTT.

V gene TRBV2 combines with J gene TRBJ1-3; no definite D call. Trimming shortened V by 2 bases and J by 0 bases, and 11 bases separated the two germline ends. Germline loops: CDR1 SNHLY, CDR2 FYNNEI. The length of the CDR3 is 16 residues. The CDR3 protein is CASSESLGVSGNTIYF. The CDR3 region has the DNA TGTGCCAGCAGTGAAAGTTTAGGAGTCTCTGGAAACACCATATATTTT. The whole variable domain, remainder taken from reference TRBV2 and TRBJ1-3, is EPEVTQTPSHQVTQMGQEVILRCVPISNHLYFYWYRQILGQKVEFLVSFYNNEISEKSEIFDDQFSVERPDGSNFTLKIRSTKLEDSAMYFCASSESLGVSGNTIYFGEGSWLTVV.

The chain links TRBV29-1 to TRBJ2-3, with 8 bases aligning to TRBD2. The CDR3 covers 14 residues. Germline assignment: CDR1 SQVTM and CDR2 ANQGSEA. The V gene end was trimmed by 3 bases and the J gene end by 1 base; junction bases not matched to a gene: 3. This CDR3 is CSVDAAGGTDTQYF. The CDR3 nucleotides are TGCAGCGTTGATGCAGCGGGAGGCACAGATACGCAGTATTTT.

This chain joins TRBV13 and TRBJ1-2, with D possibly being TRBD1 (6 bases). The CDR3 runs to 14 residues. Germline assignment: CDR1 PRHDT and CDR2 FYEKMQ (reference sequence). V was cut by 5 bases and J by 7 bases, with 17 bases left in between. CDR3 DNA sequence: TGTGCCAGCAGCACCCGACAGGATACGAGTGGCTACACCTTC. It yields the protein CASSTRQDTSGYTF.

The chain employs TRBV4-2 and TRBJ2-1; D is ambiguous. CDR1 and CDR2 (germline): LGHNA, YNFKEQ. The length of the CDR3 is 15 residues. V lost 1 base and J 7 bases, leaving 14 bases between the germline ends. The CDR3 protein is CASSQAVREVNEQFF. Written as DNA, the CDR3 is TGTGCCAGCAGCCAAGCCGTAAGGGAAGTGAATGAGCAGTTCTTC.

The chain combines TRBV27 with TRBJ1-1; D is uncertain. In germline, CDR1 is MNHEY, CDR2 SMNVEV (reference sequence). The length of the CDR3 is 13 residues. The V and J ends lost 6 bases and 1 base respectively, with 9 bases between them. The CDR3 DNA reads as TGTGCCAGCAGGGTTTACTCGAACACTGAAGCTTTCTTT. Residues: CASRVYSNTEAFF.

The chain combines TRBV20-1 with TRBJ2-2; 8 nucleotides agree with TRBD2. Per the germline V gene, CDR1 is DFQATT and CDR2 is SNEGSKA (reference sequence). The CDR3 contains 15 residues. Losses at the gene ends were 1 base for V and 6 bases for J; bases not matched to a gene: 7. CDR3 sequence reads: CSARGAEREPGELFF. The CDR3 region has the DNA TGCAGTGCTAGAGGAGCCGAGCGGGAGCCCGGGGAGCTGTTTTTT.

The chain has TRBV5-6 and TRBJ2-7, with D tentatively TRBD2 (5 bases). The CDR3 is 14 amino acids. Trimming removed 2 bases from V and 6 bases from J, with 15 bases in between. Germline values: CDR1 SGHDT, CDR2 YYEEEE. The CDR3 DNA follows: TGTGCCAGCAGCTTCGGACTGGGCTCCGCCGAGCAGTACTTC. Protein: CASSFGLGSAEQYF.

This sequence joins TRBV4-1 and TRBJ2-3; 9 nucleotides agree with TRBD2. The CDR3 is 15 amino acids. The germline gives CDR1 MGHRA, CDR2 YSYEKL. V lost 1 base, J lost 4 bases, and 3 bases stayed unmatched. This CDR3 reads CASSQGAGGADTQYF. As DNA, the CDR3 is TGCGCCAGCAGCCAAGGAGCGGGAGGAGCAGATACGCAGTATTTT.

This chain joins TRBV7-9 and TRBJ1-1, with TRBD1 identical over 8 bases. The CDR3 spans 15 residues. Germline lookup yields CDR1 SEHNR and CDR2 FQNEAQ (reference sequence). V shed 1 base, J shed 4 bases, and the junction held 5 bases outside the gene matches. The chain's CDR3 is CASSLVAGGGTEAFF. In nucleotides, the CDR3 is TGTGCCAGCAGCTTAGTGGCAGGGGGCGGCACTGAAGCTTTCTTT.

Here the CDR3 DNA reads TGTGCCAGCAACCCCTTTTTGGACCGACGAAACTATGGCTACACCTTC. This gives the protein CASNPFLDRRNYGYTF. The genes are TRBV2 and TRBJ1-2; D call uncertain. The germline V and J ends were trimmed by 7 bases and 2 bases, with 20 bases remaining between them. From germline, CDR1 is SNHLY and CDR2 FYNNEI. This CDR3 contains 16 residues.

The CDR3, as DNA: TGTGCCAGCAGACCGGGACAGGGAGAGACCCAGTACTTC. It specifies CASRPGQGETQYF. The V and J genes are TRBV12-3 or TRBV12-4 and TRBJ2-5; 9 bases agree with TRBD1. CDR3 length: 13 residues. Germline trimming cut 6 bases from V and 4 bases from J; bases unmatched to any gene: 3.

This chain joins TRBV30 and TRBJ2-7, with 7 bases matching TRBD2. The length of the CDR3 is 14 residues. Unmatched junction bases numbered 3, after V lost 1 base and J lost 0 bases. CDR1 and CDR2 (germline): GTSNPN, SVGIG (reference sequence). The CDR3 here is CAWSDGRSSYEQYF. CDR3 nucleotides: TGTGCCTGGAGTGACGGGAGGAGCTCCTACGAGCAGTACTTC.

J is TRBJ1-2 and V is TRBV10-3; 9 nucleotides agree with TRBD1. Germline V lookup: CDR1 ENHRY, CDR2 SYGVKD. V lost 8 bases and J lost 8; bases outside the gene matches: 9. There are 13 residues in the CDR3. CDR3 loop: CAILRDRVDGYTF. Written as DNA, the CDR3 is TGTGCCATCCTCCGGGACAGGGTAGACGGCTACACCTTC.

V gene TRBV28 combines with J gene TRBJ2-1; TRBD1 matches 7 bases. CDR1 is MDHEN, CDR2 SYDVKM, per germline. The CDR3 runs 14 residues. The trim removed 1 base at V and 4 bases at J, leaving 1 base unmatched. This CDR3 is CASSLSGGYNEQFF. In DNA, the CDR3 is TGTGCCAGCAGTTTATCAGGGGGTTACAATGAGCAGTTCTTC.

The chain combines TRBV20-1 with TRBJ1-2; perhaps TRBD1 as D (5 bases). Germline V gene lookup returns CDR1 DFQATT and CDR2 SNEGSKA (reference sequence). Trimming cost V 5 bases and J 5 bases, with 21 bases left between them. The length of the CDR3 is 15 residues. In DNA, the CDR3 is TGCAGTGCTGGGAGGGCAGGGTGGGAATATTATGGCTACACCTTC. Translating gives CSAGRAGWEYYGYTF.

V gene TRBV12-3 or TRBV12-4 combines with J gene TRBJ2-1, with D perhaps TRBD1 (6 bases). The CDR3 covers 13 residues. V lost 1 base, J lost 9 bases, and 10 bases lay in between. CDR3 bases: TGTGCCAGCAGTTTAGTGGGGGCTGGTGAGCAGTTCTTC. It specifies CASSLVGAGEQFF.

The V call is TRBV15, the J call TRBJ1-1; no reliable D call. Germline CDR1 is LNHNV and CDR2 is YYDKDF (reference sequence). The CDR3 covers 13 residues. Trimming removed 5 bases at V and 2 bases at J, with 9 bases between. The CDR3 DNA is TGTGCCACCAGCGGCGGGATAAACACTGAAGCTTTCTTT. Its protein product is CATSGGINTEAFF. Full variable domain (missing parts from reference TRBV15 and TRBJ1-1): DAMVIQNPRYQVTQFGKPVTLSCSQTLNHNVMYWYQQKSSQAPKLLFHYYDKDFNNEADTPDNFQSRRPNTSFCFLDIRSPGLGDTAMYLCATSGGINTEAFFGQGTRLTVV.

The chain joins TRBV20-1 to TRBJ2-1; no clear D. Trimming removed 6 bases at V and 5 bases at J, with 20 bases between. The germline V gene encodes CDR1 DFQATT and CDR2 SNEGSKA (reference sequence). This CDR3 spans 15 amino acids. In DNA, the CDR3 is TGCAGTGCCGTGGAAGTGAACCAAAATAACAATGAGCAGTTCTTC. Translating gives CSAVEVNQNNNEQFF.

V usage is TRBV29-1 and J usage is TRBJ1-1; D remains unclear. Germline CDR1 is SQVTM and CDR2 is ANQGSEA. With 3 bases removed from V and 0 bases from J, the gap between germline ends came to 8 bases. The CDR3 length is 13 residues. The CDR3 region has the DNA TGCAGCGTTGACCCCGTCATGAACACTGAAGCTTTCTTT. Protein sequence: CSVDPVMNTEAFF.

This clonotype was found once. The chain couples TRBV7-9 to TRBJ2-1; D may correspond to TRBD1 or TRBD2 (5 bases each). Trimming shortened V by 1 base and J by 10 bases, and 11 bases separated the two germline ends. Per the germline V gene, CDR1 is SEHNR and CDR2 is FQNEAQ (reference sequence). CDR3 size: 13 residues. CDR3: CASSLVSGDEQFF. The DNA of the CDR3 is TGTGCCAGCAGCTTAGTATCTGGGGACGAGCAGTTCTTC.

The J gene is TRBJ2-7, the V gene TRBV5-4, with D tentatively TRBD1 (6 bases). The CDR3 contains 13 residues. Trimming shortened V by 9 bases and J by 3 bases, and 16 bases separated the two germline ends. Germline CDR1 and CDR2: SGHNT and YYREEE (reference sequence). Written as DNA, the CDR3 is TGTGCCACCCGGACAGACGGAGACTACGAGCAGTACTTC. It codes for CATRTDGDYEQYF.

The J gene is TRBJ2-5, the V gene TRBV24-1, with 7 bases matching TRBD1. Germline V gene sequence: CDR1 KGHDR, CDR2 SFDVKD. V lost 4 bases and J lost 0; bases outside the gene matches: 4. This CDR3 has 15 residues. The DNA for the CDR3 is TGTGCCACCAGTGAGAGGACAGGCCACCAAGAGACCCAGTACTTC. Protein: CATSERTGHQETQYF.